This T cell receptor beta chain came from a study of T-cell memory formation after mild COVID-19. Across the whole study: TCR clusters mostly belonged to single donors. Study observations and caveats: From day 15 to 85, contracting clones were balanced between CD4 and CD8, whereas later expanders leaned toward CD4+.

CDR3 length: 16 residues. In germline, CDR1 is SGHTA, CDR2 FQGNSA. J gave up 7 bases and V 5 bases, and 9 bases lay outside the gene matches. This clonotype was seen a handful of times. No antigen is known for it. Using its own MiXCR run on the 5' RACE reads, TCRdb lists one record per CDR3 protein. The table lists 45,000 to 55,000 distinct CDR3 sequences, 7% to 8% of them singletons. The specimen sequenced was PBMCs or a T cell subset sorted from them (not recorded which). This clonotype originated in a man aged 18 to 30 who had mild COVID-19 (a few samples of this study predate the infection). Cell type and time point are not known. V gene TRBV7-2 combines with J gene TRBJ2-3, with 13 positions matching TRBD2. The CDR3 sequence is CASSLGLAGDGYTQYF. The CDR3 nucleotides are TGTGCCAGCAGCCTCGGACTAGCGGGGGATGGATATACGCAGTATTTT.